A single sample gave rise to the 14 T cell receptor beta chains below, sequenced in a study of beta chain features in type 1 diabetes. As every portion of the isolated RNA was reverse transcribed, the sequencing read expressed TCRB transcripts. Generated by immunoSEQ multiplex PCR, the TCRdb table keeps only in-frame clones and is missing some. The profile shows about 410,000 clones, approximately 15% of them singletons. The sample taken for sequencing was naive CD4+ T cells from blood. The receptors originated from a man aged 25-45 years in good health.

CDR3 in amino acids: CASSLGGGVNEQFF. DNA for the CDR3: TGTGCCAGCAGCTTGGGCGGAGGGGTCAATGAGCAGTTCTTC. This chain uses TRBV5-4 with TRBJ2-1; D is perhaps TRBD2 (6 bases). CDR3 size: 14 residues. CDR1 is SGHNT and CDR2 is YYREEE in the germline V gene (reference sequence). The V and J ends lost 0 bases and 6 bases respectively, with 10 bases between them.

This clone appeared a few times. V and J are TRBV4-3 and TRBJ2-4; D possibly corresponds to TRBD1 (6 bases). This CDR3 is built from 15 residues. CDR1 and CDR2 (germline): LGHNA, YSLEER. The V end lost 3 bases, the J end lost 3 bases, and 12 bases lay between the germline ends. This CDR3 reads CASSQIRTDKNIQYF. The CDR3 DNA follows: TGCGCCAGCAGCCAGATCAGGACAGACAAAAACATTCAGTACTTC.

The V gene is TRBV29-1, the J gene TRBJ2-3; D ambiguous. The germline V gene has CDR1 SQVTM and CDR2 ANQGSEA. The germline V and J ends were trimmed by 5 bases and 1 base, with 7 bases remaining between them. The CDR3 is 12 residues long. CDR3 nucleotides: TGCAGCGTTTCGGTGGGCACAGATACGCAGTATTTT. Encoded protein: CSVSVGTDTQYF.

This clone was found a few times. The CDR3 here is CASSRKAAADYNEQFF. For the CDR3, the DNA is TGTGCCAGCAGCCGGAAGGCCGCGGCGGACTACAATGAGCAGTTCTTC. The chain is built from TRBV7-2 and TRBJ2-1; no reliable D call. Germline V lookup: CDR1 SGHTA, CDR2 FQGNSA. V lost 5 bases to trimming and J lost 3 bases, with 17 bases between them. This CDR3 is built from 16 residues.

A note on this clone: Other nucleotide sequences in the sample specify the same CDR3. V and J are TRBV7-2 and TRBJ2-5, with D possibly TRBD2 on 5 matching bases. Germline V gene data show CDR1 as SGHTA and CDR2 as FQGNSA. Trimming pared 1 base from V and 5 bases from J, leaving 11 bases between. CDR3 size: 14 residues. In DNA, the CDR3 is TGTGCCAGCAGCTTAGGTCCTGGCGGGGAGACCCAGTACTTC. Amino acid sequence: CASSLGPGGETQYF.

This clone was seen a handful of times. V gene TRBV12-5 combines with J gene TRBJ1-5; D call uncertain. Per germline, CDR1 LGHNT and CDR2 FRNRAP. The length of the CDR3 is 13 residues. The ends were cut back, 2 bases at V and 5 bases at J, with 7 bases in the middle. CDR3 sequence (DNA): TGTGCTAGTGGTTTGCCTTTCGATCAGCCCCAGCATTTT. This sequence encodes CASGLPFDQPQHF.

There are a few counts of this clone. The rearrangement links TRBV5-4 to TRBJ1-1; D is unclear. The CDR3 consists of 14 residues. The germline V gene has CDR1 SGHNT and CDR2 YYREEE (reference sequence). V shed 0 bases and J shed 0 bases, with 6 bases lying between them. The CDR3 DNA sequence: TGTGCCAGCAGCTTGGGGGTATTGAACACTGAAGCTTTCTTT. This encodes CASSLGVLNTEAFF.

Worth noting for this clone: The sample has other DNA sequences that encode this CDR3 too. The chain joins TRBV30 to TRBJ2-2; the D gene is possibly TRBD2 (6 bases). Trimming took 3 bases from V and 1 from J, leaving 6 bases between them. CDR1 GTSNPN and CDR2 SVGIG come from the germline V gene (reference sequence). The length of the CDR3 is 13 residues. The CDR3 is CAWSGGNTGELFF. The CDR3 DNA reads TGTGCCTGGAGCGGGGGGAACACCGGGGAGCTGTTTTTT.

The rearrangement links TRBV11-3 to TRBJ2-2, with 8 positions matching TRBD2. V was pared by 3 bases and J by 1 base, with 4 bases of the junction left unmatched. This CDR3 contains 16 residues. From germline, CDR1 is SGHNT and CDR2 YENEEA. The CDR3: CASSLRTSGNTGELFF. In nucleotides, the CDR3 is TGTGCCAGCAGCTTGCGAACTAGCGGGAACACCGGGGAGCTGTTTTTT.

This clone was detected a few times. The chain is built from TRBV9 and TRBJ1-6, with unresolved D. V dropped 3 bases and J dropped 7 bases, with 11 bases sitting between them. This CDR3 region has 14 residues. Germline CDR1 reads SGDLS; CDR2 reads YYNGEE. The CDR3 loop is CASSAGVVNSPLHF. CDR3 bases: TGTGCCAGCAGCGCCGGAGTCGTAAATTCACCCCTCCACTTT.

Regarding this clone: Other DNA variants within this sample encode the same CDR3. The V and J genes are TRBV25-1 and TRBJ1-1; D uncertain. This CDR3 has 11 amino acids. With 3 bases removed from V and 3 bases from J, the gap between germline ends came to 2 bases. Germline assignment: CDR1 MGHDK and CDR2 SYGVNS. The DNA for the CDR3 is TGTGCCAGCAGTGAGTACACTGAAGCTTTCTTT. It encodes CASSEYTEAFF.

This clone has more than one count but fewer than ten. V and J are TRBV7-9 and TRBJ2-3; 7 bases are shared with TRBD2. The CDR3 has 15 residues. The V gene end was trimmed by 6 bases and the J gene end by 1 base; junction bases not matched to a gene: 7. Germline CDR1 reads SEHNR; CDR2 reads FQNEAQ (reference sequence). The CDR3 sequence: CASRIGLAGTDTQYF. In DNA, the CDR3 is TGTGCCAGCAGAATAGGTCTAGCGGGCACAGATACGCAGTATTTT.

The rearrangement uses TRBV18 and TRBJ2-1; D is uncertain. Per germline, CDR1 KGHSH and CDR2 LQKENI. V shed 4 bases and J shed 6 bases, with 7 bases lying between them. The CDR3 length is 12 residues. The CDR3 DNA reads as TGTGCCAGCTCACTGATAGCCAATGAGCAGTTCTTC. This gives the protein CASSLIANEQFF. The full variable domain, rest sourced from reference TRBV18 and TRBJ2-1, is NAGVMQNPRHLVRRRGQEARLRCSPMKGHSHVYWYRQLPEEGLKFMVYLQKENIIDESGMPKERFSAEFPKEGPSILRIQQVVRGDSAAYFCASSLIANEQFFGPGTRLTVL.

J is TRBJ2-7 and V is TRBV5-1, with 13 bases identical to TRBD2. The CDR3 has 16 amino acids. V dropped 4 bases and J dropped 4; count of bases not matched to a gene: 8. The germline CDR1 and CDR2 sequences are SGHRS and YFSETQ. This CDR3 is CASSPGLAGDFYEQYF. CDR3 DNA: TGCGCCAGCAGCCCTGGACTAGCGGGGGACTTTTACGAGCAGTACTTC.